Detailed here is one T cell receptor beta chain. This sample is drawn from a study of blood T cell repertoires in COVID-19. Overall study context: Both acute and convalescent COVID-19 samples were obtained from the United States, Italy and Spain. In each case, the material was cDNA or gDNA derived from T cells, B-cell-depleted T cells, or PBMCs.

Losses at the gene ends were 5 bases for V and 1 base for J; bases not matched to a gene: 12. Germline lookup yields CDR1 MDHEN and CDR2 SYDVKM. CDR3 length: 17 residues. Original handling: The authors estimated nucleated cell counts from reference gene primer amplification. Using immunoSEQ multiplex PCR, the repertoire was profiled, and TCRdb retains in-frame clones only, with some absent. D and trimming were read from the DNA, whereas the V and J calls and clone size are those reported in that table. Of about 270,000 clones listed, roughly 90% were seen once; the top ten hold under 15%. Sequenced sample: peripheral blood. The chain links TRBV28 to TRBJ2-3; the match to TRBD2 covers 7 bases. The origin of this receptor is a woman in her 70s with COVID-19, enrolled during active disease. The DNA for the CDR3 is TGTGCCAGCAGTCCGGGGTCCCGGGGGGTCGGCACAGATACGCAGTATTTT. Encoded protein: CASSPGSRGVGTDTQYF.